These 31 T cell receptor beta chains originate from one sample sequenced in a study of cytomegalovirus exposure and HLA in healthy donors (dated by TCRdb to 2015 to 2018). Receptor libraries were prepared by the immunoSEQ multiplex PCR assay. For the multiplex PCR, a mixture combining 60 forward primers for TCR Vbeta segments and 13 reverse primers for TCR Jbeta segments was used. This is the immuneACCESS table as TCRdb keeps it, with only in-frame sequences that have V and J called. A part of the clones is gone; compared with another copy, unresolved V genes explain less than half, and the rest is unexplained. The sample table holds under 150,000 clones, of which roughly 78% were seen once. The ten biggest clones cover 3.3% of the sample. Input material: PBMCs. The receptors stem from a male donor in good health and CMV-seronegative.

The chain uses TRBV2 and TRBJ1-1; TRBD1 might be the D (6 bases). The germline gives CDR1 SNHLY, CDR2 FYNNEI. V lost 8 bases and J 0 bases, leaving 10 bases between the germline ends. This CDR3 is 13 amino acids long. The CDR3 spells CASYDRMNTEAFF. DNA of the CDR3: TGTGCCAGCTATGACAGGATGAACACTGAAGCTTTCTTT.

V is TRBV5-4 and J is TRBJ2-2, with a tentative D call TRBD2 (7 bases). Germline V gene sequence: CDR1 SGHNT, CDR2 YYREEE (reference sequence). This CDR3 has 14 residues. The V gene lost 2 bases and the J gene lost 6 bases, with 11 bases spanning the gap. The CDR3: CASSFLGGPGELFF. The CDR3 DNA reads TGTGCCAGCAGCTTCCTGGGGGGGCCCGGGGAGCTGTTTTTT.

This chain connects TRBV6-1 to TRBJ1-2, with 7 bases matching TRBD1. The CDR3 is 13 amino acids. V shed 8 bases and J 5 bases; nucleotides not matched to a gene: 8. Germline-derived CDR1 and CDR2 are MNHNS and SASEGT. Here the CDR3 reads CASGGTEGYGYTF. The CDR3 nucleotides read TGTGCCAGCGGGGGGACAGAGGGATATGGCTACACCTTC.

The chain recombines TRBV4-1 with TRBJ2-1, with TRBD2 matching 11 bases. The CDR3 has 17 residues. Looked up from germline, CDR1 is MGHRA and CDR2 is YSYEKL. V was pared by 1 base and J by 7 bases, with 9 bases of the junction left unmatched. For the CDR3, the DNA is TGCGCCAGCAGCCAAGGGGGTAGCGGGGGGGCGTTAAATGAGCAGTTCTTC. Translation gives CASSQGGSGGALNEQFF.

This CDR3 is CASSEAGAFGTQYF. The CDR3 DNA follows: TGTGCCAGCAGTGAAGCGGGGGCCTTCGGGACCCAGTACTTC. This chain links TRBV6-1 with TRBJ2-5; TRBD1 is a possible D gene (6 bases). From germline, CDR1 is MNHNS and CDR2 SASEGT. The CDR3 length is 14 residues. V shed 0 bases and J shed 7 bases, with 12 bases lying between them.

This rearrangement joins TRBV20-1 to TRBJ1-1; D perhaps matches TRBD1 (5 bases). Deletions cut 4 bases from V and 6 bases from J, with 9 bases between. The CDR3 covers 11 residues. The germline CDR1 and CDR2 sequences are DFQATT and SNEGSKA (reference sequence). The CDR3 sequence is CSAKTEAEAFF. DNA of the CDR3: TGCAGTGCTAAGACAGAAGCTGAAGCTTTCTTT.

The chain recombines TRBV5-6 with TRBJ2-7; 7 bases are a match to TRBD1. J was trimmed by 5 bases and V by 3 bases; bases with no gene match: 14. The germline V gene has CDR1 SGHDT and CDR2 YYEEEE. The CDR3 length is 16 residues. The CDR3 protein is CASSSSYRGILDEQYF. The CDR3 DNA is TGTGCCAGCAGCTCATCCTACAGGGGTATCCTAGACGAGCAGTACTTC. The full variable domain, in which reference TRBV5-6 and TRBJ2-7 provide the parts outside the CDR3, is DAGVTQSPTHLIKTRGQQVTLRCSPKSGHDTVSWYQQALGQGPQFIFQYYEEEERQRGNFPDRFSGHQFPNYSSELNVNALLLGDSALYLCASSSSYRGILDEQYFGPGTRLTVT.

This rearrangement joins TRBV19 to TRBJ1-5; a possible D gene is TRBD1 (6 bases). CDR1 LNHDA and CDR2 SQIVND come from the germline V gene (reference sequence). CDR3 length equals 15 residues. V lost 6 bases to trimming and J lost 6 bases, with 18 bases between them. CDR3 amino acids: CASSTGRGIGQPQHF. DNA for the CDR3: TGTGCCAGTAGCACCGGCAGGGGAATAGGTCAGCCCCAGCATTTT.

This clone has a handful of counts. This chain uses TRBV9 with TRBJ2-6; D might be TRBD2 (6 bases). Trimming took off 3 bases at V and 2 bases at J, with 18 bases between the two ends. Germline loops: CDR1 SGDLS, CDR2 YYNGEE. CDR3 length: 18 amino acids. CDR3 sequence: CASSASLKGEAGANVLTF. The DNA of the CDR3 is TGTGCCAGCAGCGCCTCCCTAAAAGGGGAGGCTGGGGCCAACGTCCTGACTTTC. The full variable domain, with the rest looked up from reference TRBV9 and TRBJ2-6, is DSGVTQTPKHLITATGQRVTLRCSPRSGDLSVYWYQQSLDQGLQFLIQYYNGEERAKGNILERFSAQQFPDLHSELNLSSLELGDSALYFCASSASLKGEAGANVLTFGAGSRLTVL.

This clone was seen more than once but under ten times. The chain employs TRBV4-2 and TRBJ2-2; TRBD1 agrees at 7 bases. Germline values: CDR1 LGHNA, CDR2 YNFKEQ. CDR3 length: 17 amino acids. The junction had 8 bases not matched to a gene; V was cut back by 4 bases and J by 0 bases. CDR3 sequence reads: CASSPTRDSANTGELFF. In DNA, the CDR3 is TGTGCCAGCAGCCCCACCCGGGACAGCGCGAACACCGGGGAGCTGTTTTTT.

The rearrangement links TRBV9 to TRBJ1-2; 10 bases map to TRBD1. Per germline, CDR1 SGDLS and CDR2 YYNGEE. The CDR3 contains 14 residues. V was pared by 2 bases and J by 7 bases, with 5 bases of the junction left unmatched. As DNA, the CDR3 is TGTGCCAGCAGCGTTGGACAGGGGGTGGGTGGCTACACCTTC. It specifies CASSVGQGVGGYTF.

This sequence joins TRBV14 and TRBJ1-1; a weak D match, TRBD1 (6 bases). The CDR3 is 15 amino acids. Germline loops: CDR1 SGHDN, CDR2 FVKESK. The V end was cut by 4 bases, the J end by 0 bases, with 12 bases between. CDR3 protein: CASSRTGTLNTEAFF. The CDR3 DNA sequence: TGTGCCAGCAGCCGGACCGGGACACTGAACACTGAAGCTTTCTTT.

This chain joins TRBV2 and TRBJ2-1; 7 bases fit TRBD2. The germline V gene encodes CDR1 SNHLY and CDR2 FYNNEI. V shed 4 bases, J shed 5 bases, and the junction held 8 bases outside the gene matches. This CDR3 contains 15 residues. CDR3 loop: CASSGGGRAHNEQFF. CDR3 nucleotide sequence: TGTGCCAGCAGTGGGGGCGGGAGAGCCCACAATGAGCAGTTCTTC.

This clone was observed once. The chain is built from TRBV28 and TRBJ1-1, with 10 bases that match TRBD1. This CDR3 is built from 14 residues. The germline CDR1 and CDR2 sequences are MDHEN and SYDVKM. V dropped 4 bases and J dropped 8; count of bases not matched to a gene: 7. CDR3 in amino acids: CASSYRTGGTEAFF. The CDR3 DNA follows: TGTGCCAGCAGTTATCGGACAGGGGGGACCGAAGCTTTCTTT.

The rearrangement uses TRBV10-3 and TRBJ1-1; 7 bases agree with TRBD1. The V gene end was trimmed by 4 bases and the J gene end by 0 bases; junction bases not matched to a gene: 2. The CDR3 spans 14 residues. Germline V gene sequence: CDR1 ENHRY, CDR2 SYGVKD. The CDR3 DNA is TGTGCCATCAGTGGGGGACAGATGAACACTGAAGCTTTCTTT. The encoded protein is CAISGGQMNTEAFF.

The chain combines TRBV28 with TRBJ1-2, with 7 nucleotides matching TRBD1. Germline assignment: CDR1 MDHEN and CDR2 SYDVKM. J gave up 4 bases and V 8 bases, and 7 bases lay outside the gene matches. The CDR3 extends over 13 amino acids. The CDR3 region is CASRTGAIYGYTF. The CDR3 DNA follows: TGTGCCAGCCGTACAGGGGCCATCTATGGCTACACCTTC.

V and J are TRBV7-2 and TRBJ1-1; 10 positions agree with TRBD1. The germline V gene encodes CDR1 SGHTA and CDR2 FQGNSA. This CDR3 spans 15 amino acids. The V gene end was trimmed by 4 bases and the J gene end by 0 bases; junction bases not matched to a gene: 2. CDR3 in DNA: TGTGCCAGCAGCTGGGACAGGGGAATGAACACTGAAGCTTTCTTT. Translating gives CASSWDRGMNTEAFF.

The V and J genes are TRBV7-6 and TRBJ2-1; 11 bases map to TRBD1. Germline V gives CDR1 SGHVS, CDR2 FNYEAQ. The CDR3 runs 19 residues. V lost 5 bases, J lost 1 base, and 13 bases stayed unmatched. The DNA of the CDR3 is TGTGCCAGCAGCCGAATCGGATTGGGACAGGGGGTTTCCTACAATGAGCAGTTCTTC. This codes for CASSRIGLGQGVSYNEQFF.

The rearrangement uses TRBV28 and TRBJ1-1; D is unclear. This CDR3 is 14 amino acids long. Trimming left V 7 bases short and J 0 bases short, with 12 bases between. Germline values: CDR1 MDHEN, CDR2 SYDVKM. CDR3 protein: CASIPESLNTEAFF. The CDR3 DNA follows: TGTGCCAGCATCCCTGAGAGTCTGAACACTGAAGCTTTCTTT.

The genes are TRBV25-1 and TRBJ2-4, with a weak D call TRBD2 (6 bases). This CDR3 has 16 amino acids. The ends were cut back, 1 base at V and 3 bases at J, with 13 bases in the middle. Germline values: CDR1 MGHDK, CDR2 SYGVNS. The CDR3 coding sequence is TGTGCCAGCAGTGAATTCGGGGGAATGGGCAAAAACATTCAGTACTTC. It translates to CASSEFGGMGKNIQYF. The variable domain in full, with the rest retrieved from reference TRBV25-1 and TRBJ2-4, is EADIYQTPRYLVIGTGKKITLECSQTMGHDKMYWYQQDPGMELHLIHYSYGVNSTEKGDLSSESTVSRIRTEHFPLTLESARPSHTSQYLCASSEFGGMGKNIQYFGAGTRLSVL.

V usage is TRBV4-1 and J usage is TRBJ2-4, with D maybe TRBD1 (5 bases). The CDR3 consists of 20 residues. The germline gives CDR1 MGHRA, CDR2 YSYEKL. V was shortened by 1 base and J by 0 bases, with 22 bases between the two germline ends. The CDR3 is CASSQGLRKGGHLAKNIQYF. The CDR3 nucleotides read TGCGCCAGCAGCCAAGGTCTAAGGAAAGGCGGACACCTAGCCAAAAACATTCAGTACTTC.

The V gene is TRBV27, the J gene TRBJ1-4; 10 bases agree with TRBD1. Trimming took 5 bases from V and 10 from J; bases not matched to a gene: 10. The CDR3 runs 15 residues. Germline values: CDR1 MNHEY, CDR2 SMNVEV (reference sequence). The DNA of the CDR3 is TGTGCCAGCAGTGCGGTGACAGGGGGCCATCGAAAACTGTTTTTT. Its protein product is CASSAVTGGHRKLFF.

This chain joins TRBV7-9 and TRBJ2-3, with D hard to call. CDR1 is SEHNR, CDR2 FQNEAQ, per germline (reference sequence). This CDR3 region has 14 residues. Trimming left V 0 bases short and J 4 bases short, with 8 bases between. The CDR3 here is CASSLAHFSDTQYF. The CDR3 DNA is TGTGCCAGCAGCTTAGCGCACTTTTCAGATACGCAGTATTTT.

The sample holds a few counts of this clone. This chain uses TRBV4-2 with TRBJ1-4; 10 nucleotides line up with TRBD1. The CDR3 is made up of 15 amino acids. The germline CDR1 and CDR2 sequences are LGHNA and YNFKEQ. Germline trimming cut 5 bases from V and 7 bases from J; bases unmatched to any gene: 7. CDR3 sequence (DNA): TGTGCCAGCAGCTCCCCGACAGGGGGCACTGAAAAACTGTTTTTT. It is translated as CASSSPTGGTEKLFF.

DNA for the CDR3: TGCGCCAGCAGCCACCCCCGGGACAGGGCCTCCTACGAGCAGTACTTC. It codes for CASSHPRDRASYEQYF. The V and J genes are TRBV4-3 and TRBJ2-7, with TRBD1 identical over 9 bases. Germline V gene lookup returns CDR1 LGHNA and CDR2 YSLEER. This CDR3 is 16 amino acids long. With V trimmed by 3 bases and J by 0 bases, 6 bases remained unmatched.

This clone was detected only once. The gene calls are TRBV6-1 and TRBJ1-5; perhaps TRBD1 as D (5 bases). V shed 3 bases and J shed 0 bases, with 9 bases lying between them. The CDR3 covers 15 residues. In germline, CDR1 is MNHNS, CDR2 SASEGT. The CDR3 loop reads CASSDGAYSNQPQHF. CDR3 nucleotides: TGTGCCAGCAGTGATGGGGCCTATAGCAATCAGCCCCAGCATTTT.

A few counts support this clone. The J gene is TRBJ1-3, the V gene TRBV7-9, with D perhaps TRBD1 (6 bases). V lost 7 bases to trimming and J lost 1 base, with 11 bases between them. The CDR3 runs 14 residues. Germline V gene data show CDR1 as SEHNR and CDR2 as FQNEAQ (reference sequence). For the CDR3, the DNA is TGTGCCAGCACTCCTGGGACATCTGGAAACACCATATATTTT. Protein: CASTPGTSGNTIYF.

The chain combines TRBV11-2 with TRBJ2-7; maybe TRBD2 (6 bases). The CDR3 has 16 residues. V lost 1 base to trimming and J lost 6 bases, with 19 bases between them. Germline values: CDR1 SGHAT, CDR2 FQNNGV. This CDR3 reads CASSLVMGLLYGEQYF. For the CDR3, the DNA is TGTGCCAGCAGCTTAGTCATGGGACTTTTATACGGCGAGCAGTACTTC.

The rearrangement uses TRBV29-1 and TRBJ2-3; 8 bases match TRBD2. The CDR3 covers 14 residues. Germline trimming cut 4 bases from V and 4 bases from J; bases unmatched to any gene: 7. CDR1 SQVTM and CDR2 ANQGSEA come from the germline V gene. The DNA of the CDR3 is TGCAGCGTTGTTGGTAGCGGGGCACCAGATACGCAGTATTTT. Protein sequence: CSVVGSGAPDTQYF.

J is TRBJ2-7 and V is TRBV11-3, with D possibly matching TRBD2 (6 bases). The germline V gene has CDR1 SGHNT and CDR2 YENEEA. The CDR3 contains 13 residues. V lost 9 bases to trimming and J lost 0 bases, with 12 bases between them. Here the CDR3 DNA reads TGTGCCAGACCGGGACTCTGCTCCTACGAGCAGTACTTC. As protein: CARPGLCSYEQYF.

As regards this clone: The sample has other DNA sequences that encode this CDR3 too. V and J are TRBV19 and TRBJ1-1; D gene ambiguous. The V gene's germline CDR1 is LNHDA and CDR2 SQIVND (reference sequence). The CDR3 spans 13 residues. The V end lost 1 base, the J end lost 0 bases, and 3 bases lay between the germline ends. The chain's CDR3 is CASSIALNTEAFF. In DNA, the CDR3 is TGTGCCAGTAGTATAGCCTTGAACACTGAAGCTTTCTTT. The variable domain in full, with the rest retrieved from reference TRBV19 and TRBJ1-1, is DGGITQSPKYLFRKEGQNVTLSCEQNLNHDAMYWYRQDPGQGLRLIYYSQIVNDFQKGDIAEGYSVSREKKESFPLTVTSAQKNPTAFYLCASSIALNTEAFFGQGTRLTVV.